This T cell receptor (beta chain) was captured in a study of HIV-infected patients and healthy controls. Whole-study findings and limits: Significant mean usage differences between HIV-infected patients and controls involved eight alpha and eight beta V genes.

The CDR3 covers 14 residues. Trimming took 4 bases from V and 6 from J; bases not matched to a gene: 6. CDR1 is SGHVS, CDR2 FNYEAQ, per germline. About 450 ng RNA was reverse transcribed with alpha and beta constant-region primers. Separate chain-specific third strand synthesis with multiplexing indices produced the alpha and beta libraries. TCRdb reanalysed the 5' RACE reads using MiXCR and keeps one entry per CDR3 protein. Seen here are around 11,000 distinct CDR3 sequences, approximately 6% observed once, and the top ten hold under 30%. This clonotype was counted at least ten times. As yet, its antigen is unknown. Roughly three months, about 14 weeks, into antiretroviral therapy, follow-up blood was collected. Whole blood was used without fractionation, so all unsorted peripheral T cells were included.

The sequences come from blood, collected during antiretroviral therapy. This rearrangement joins TRBV7-6 to TRBJ1-5; TRBD1 agrees at 7 bases. This clonotype was obtained from an adult with HIV infection. The donor label of this sample is uncertain. This chain's CDR3 is CASSSGQAGQPQHF. The DNA for the CDR3 is TGTGCCAGCAGCTCAGGACAGGCGGGTCAGCCCCAGCATTTT. The variable domain in full, completed from reference TRBV7-6 and TRBJ1-5, reads GAGVSQSPRYKVTKRGQDVALRCDPISGHVSLYWYRQALGQGPEFLTYFNYEAQQDKSGLPNDRFSAERPEGSISTLTIQRTEQRDSAMYRCASSSGQAGQPQHFGDGTRLSIL.